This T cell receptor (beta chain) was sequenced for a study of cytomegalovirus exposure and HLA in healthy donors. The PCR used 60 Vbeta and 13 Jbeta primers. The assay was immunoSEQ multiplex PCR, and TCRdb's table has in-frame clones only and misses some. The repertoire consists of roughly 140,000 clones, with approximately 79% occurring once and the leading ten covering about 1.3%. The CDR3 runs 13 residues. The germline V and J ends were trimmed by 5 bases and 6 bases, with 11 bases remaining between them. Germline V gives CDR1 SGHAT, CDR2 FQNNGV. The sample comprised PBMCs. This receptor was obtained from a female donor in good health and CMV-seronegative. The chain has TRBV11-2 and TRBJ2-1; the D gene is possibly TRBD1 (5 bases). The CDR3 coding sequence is TGTGCCAGCAGCATACAGGTTTTCAATGAGCAGTTCTTC. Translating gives CASSIQVFNEQFF.